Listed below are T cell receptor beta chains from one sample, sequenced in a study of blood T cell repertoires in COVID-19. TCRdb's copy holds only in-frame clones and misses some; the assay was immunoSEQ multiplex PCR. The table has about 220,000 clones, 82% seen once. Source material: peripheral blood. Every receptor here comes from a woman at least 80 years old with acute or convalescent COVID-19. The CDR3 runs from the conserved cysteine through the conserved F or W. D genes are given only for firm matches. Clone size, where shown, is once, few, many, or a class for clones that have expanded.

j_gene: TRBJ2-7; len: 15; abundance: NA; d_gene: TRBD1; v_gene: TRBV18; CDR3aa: CASSPATGLAYEQYF; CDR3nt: TGTGCCAGCTCACCAGCGACAGGGCTAGCCTACGAGCAGTACTTC
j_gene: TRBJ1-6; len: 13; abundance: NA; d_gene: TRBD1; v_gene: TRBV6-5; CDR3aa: CASETGNNSPLHF; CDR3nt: TGTGCCAGCGAGACAGGGAATAATTCACCCCTCCACTTT
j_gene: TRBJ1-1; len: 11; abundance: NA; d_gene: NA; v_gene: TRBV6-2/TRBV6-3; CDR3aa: CASSHDWQAFF; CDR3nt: TGTGCCAGCAGTCATGACTGGCAAGCTTTCTTT
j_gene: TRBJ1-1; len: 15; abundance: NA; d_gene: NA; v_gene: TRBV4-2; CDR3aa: CASSQGEGGATEAFF; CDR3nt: TGTGCCAGCAGCCAAGGGGAGGGGGGTGCCACTGAAGCTTTCTTT
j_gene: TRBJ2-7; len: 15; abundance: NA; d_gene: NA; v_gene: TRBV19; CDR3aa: CASSKGLMSSYEQYF; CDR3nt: TGTGCCAGTAGTAAAGGACTGATGAGCTCCTACGAGCAGTACTTC
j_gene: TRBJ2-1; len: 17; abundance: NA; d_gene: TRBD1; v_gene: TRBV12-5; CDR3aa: CASGLSGQGFSYNEQFF; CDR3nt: TGTGCTAGTGGTTTGTCCGGACAGGGCTTCTCCTACAATGAGCAGTTCTTC
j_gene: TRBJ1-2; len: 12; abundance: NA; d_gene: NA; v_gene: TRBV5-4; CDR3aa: CASSVGTNGYTF; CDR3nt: TGTGCCAGCAGCGTAGGGACTAATGGCTACACCTTC
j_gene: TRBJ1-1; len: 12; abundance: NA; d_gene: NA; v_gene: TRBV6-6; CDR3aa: CASSAGGTEAFF; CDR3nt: TGTGCCAGCAGCGCCGGGGGGACCGAAGCTTTCTTT
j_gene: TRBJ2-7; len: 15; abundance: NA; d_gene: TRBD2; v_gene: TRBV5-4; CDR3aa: CASSPGGGGVVEQYF; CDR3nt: TGTGCCAGCAGCCCTGGCGGGGGAGGAGTGGTCGAGCAGTACTTC
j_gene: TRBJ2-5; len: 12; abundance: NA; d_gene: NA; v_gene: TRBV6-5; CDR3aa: CASTPSVETQYF; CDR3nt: TGTGCCAGCACCCCGTCCGTCGAGACCCAGTACTTC
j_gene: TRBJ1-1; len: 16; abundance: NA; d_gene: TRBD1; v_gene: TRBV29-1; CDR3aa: CSVEDLRTGGIRRAFF; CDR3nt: TGCAGCGTTGAAGATTTGAGAACAGGGGGCATTCGACGGGCTTTCTTT
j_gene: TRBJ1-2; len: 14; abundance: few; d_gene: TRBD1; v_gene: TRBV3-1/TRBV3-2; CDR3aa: CASSQEQGSYGYTF; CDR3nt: TGTGCCAGCAGCCAAGAACAGGGGAGCTATGGCTACACCTTC
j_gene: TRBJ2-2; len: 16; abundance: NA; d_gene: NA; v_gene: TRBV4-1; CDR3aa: CASSRVELSNTGELFF; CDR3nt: TGCGCCAGCAGCCGCGTCGAGCTTTCGAACACCGGGGAGCTGTTTTTT
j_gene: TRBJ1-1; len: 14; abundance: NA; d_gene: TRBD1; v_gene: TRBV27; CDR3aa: CASSWRGGGTEAFF; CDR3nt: TGTGCCAGCAGTTGGCGAGGGGGCGGCACTGAAGCTTTCTTT
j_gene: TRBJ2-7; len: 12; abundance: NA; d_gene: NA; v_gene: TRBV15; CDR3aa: CATSPAGYEQYF; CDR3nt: TGTGCCACCAGCCCGGCGGGCTACGAGCAGTACTTC
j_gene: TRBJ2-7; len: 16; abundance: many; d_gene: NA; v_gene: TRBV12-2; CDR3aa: CASRLTPGTGHYEQYF; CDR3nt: TGTGCAAGTCGCTTAACCCCGGGGACAGGGCACTACGAGCAGTACTTC
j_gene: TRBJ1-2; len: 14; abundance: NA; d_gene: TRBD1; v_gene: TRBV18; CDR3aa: CASSPTDRGFGYTF; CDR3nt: TGTGCCAGCTCACCTACAGACAGGGGTTTTGGCTACACCTTC
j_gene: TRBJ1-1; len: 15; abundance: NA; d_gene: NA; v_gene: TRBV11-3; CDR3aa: CASTLSWGEDTEAFF; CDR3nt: TGTGCCAGCACCCTGAGTTGGGGGGAGGACACTGAAGCTTTCTTT
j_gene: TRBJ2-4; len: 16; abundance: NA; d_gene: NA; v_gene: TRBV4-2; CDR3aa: CASSQIEGGKKNIQYF; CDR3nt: TGTGCCAGCAGCCAAATCGAGGGAGGAAAGAAAAACATTCAGTACTTC
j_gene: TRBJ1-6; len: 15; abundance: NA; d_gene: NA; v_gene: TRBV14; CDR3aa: CASSQMAGNNSPLHF; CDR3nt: TGTGCCAGCAGCCAAATGGCAGGAAATAATTCACCCCTCCACTTT
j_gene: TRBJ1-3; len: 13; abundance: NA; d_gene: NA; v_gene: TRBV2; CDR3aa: CASTINSGNTIYF; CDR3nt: TGTGCCAGCACTATTAACTCTGGAAACACCATATATTTT
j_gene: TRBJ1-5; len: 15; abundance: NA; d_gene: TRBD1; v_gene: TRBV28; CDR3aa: CASSLSGRGHQPQHF; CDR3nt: TGTGCCAGCAGTTTATCGGGCAGGGGGCATCAGCCCCAGCATTTT
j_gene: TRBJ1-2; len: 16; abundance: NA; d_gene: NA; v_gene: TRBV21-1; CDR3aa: CASNTGGDRSNYGYTF; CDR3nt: TGTGCCAGCAATACGGGGGGGGACAGATCTAACTATGGCTACACCTTC
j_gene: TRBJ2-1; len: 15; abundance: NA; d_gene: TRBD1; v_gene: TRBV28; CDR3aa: CASSPTGAIYNEQFF; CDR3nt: TGTGCCAGCAGTCCGACAGGGGCGATCTACAATGAGCAGTTCTTC
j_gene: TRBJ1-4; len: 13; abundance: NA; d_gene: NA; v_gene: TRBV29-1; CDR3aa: CSARGGGGEKLFF; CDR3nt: TGCAGCGCCCGGGGCGGGGGCGGTGAAAAACTGTTTTTT
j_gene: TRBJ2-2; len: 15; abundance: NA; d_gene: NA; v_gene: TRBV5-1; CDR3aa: CASSLPGPNTGELFF; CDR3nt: TGCGCCAGCAGCTTACCGGGTCCTAACACCGGGGAGCTGTTTTTT
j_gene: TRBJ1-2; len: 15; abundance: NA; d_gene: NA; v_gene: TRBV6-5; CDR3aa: CASRPDLTPSYGYTF; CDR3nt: TGTGCCAGCAGGCCCGACTTAACACCGAGCTATGGCTACACCTTC
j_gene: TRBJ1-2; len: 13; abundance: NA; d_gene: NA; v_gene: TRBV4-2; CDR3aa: CASGAETNYGYTF; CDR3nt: TGTGCCAGCGGGGCGGAAACTAACTATGGCTACACCTTC
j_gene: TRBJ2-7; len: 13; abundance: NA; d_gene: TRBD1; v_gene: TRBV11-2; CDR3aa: CASSSDRVGEQYF; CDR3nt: TGTGCCAGCAGCTCAGACAGGGTCGGCGAGCAGTACTTC
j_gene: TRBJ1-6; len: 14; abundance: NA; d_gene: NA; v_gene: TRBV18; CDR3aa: CASSPGGGVSPLHF; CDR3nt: TGTGCCAGCTCACCGGGAGGGGGAGTTTCACCCCTCCACTTT
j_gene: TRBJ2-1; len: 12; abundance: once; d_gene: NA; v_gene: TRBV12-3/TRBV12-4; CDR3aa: CASSLVGREQFF; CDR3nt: TGTGCCAGCAGTTTAGTGGGCAGGGAGCAGTTCTTC
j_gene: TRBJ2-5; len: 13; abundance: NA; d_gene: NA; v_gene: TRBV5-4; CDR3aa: CASSPIMGQTQYF; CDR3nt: TGTGCCAGCAGCCCCATCATGGGCCAGACCCAGTACTTC
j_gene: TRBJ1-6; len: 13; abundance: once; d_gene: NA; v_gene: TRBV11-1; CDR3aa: CASSFQGGSPLHF; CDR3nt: TGTGCCAGCAGCTTTCAAGGCGGTTCACCCCTCCACTTT
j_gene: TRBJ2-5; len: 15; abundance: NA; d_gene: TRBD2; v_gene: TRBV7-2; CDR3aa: CASSVQSGTEETQYF; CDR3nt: TGTGCCAGCAGCGTTCAAAGCGGGACCGAAGAGACCCAGTACTTC
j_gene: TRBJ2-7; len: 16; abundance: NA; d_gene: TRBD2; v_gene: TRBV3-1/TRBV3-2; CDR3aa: CASSHLAAKTSDEQYF; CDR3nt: TGTGCCAGCAGCCACCTAGCGGCGAAGACGTCCGACGAGCAGTACTTC
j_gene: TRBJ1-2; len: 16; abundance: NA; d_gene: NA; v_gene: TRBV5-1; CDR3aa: CASSNERSGVNYGYTF; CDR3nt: TGCGCCAGCAGCAACGAACGTTCGGGGGTCAACTATGGCTACACCTTC
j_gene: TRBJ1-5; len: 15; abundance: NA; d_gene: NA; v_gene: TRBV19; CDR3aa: CASNPGQGPNQPQHF; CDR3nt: TGTGCCAGCAACCCAGGCCAGGGGCCCAATCAGCCCCAGCATTTT
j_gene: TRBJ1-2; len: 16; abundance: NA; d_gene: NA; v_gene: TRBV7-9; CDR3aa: CASSLAEGGDFYGYTF; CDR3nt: TGTGCCAGCAGCTTAGCGGAAGGGGGGGACTTCTATGGCTACACCTTC
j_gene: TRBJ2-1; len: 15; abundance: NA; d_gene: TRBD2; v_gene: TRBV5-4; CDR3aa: CASSLDPAGGNEQFF; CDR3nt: TGTGCCAGCAGCTTGGATCCAGCGGGGGGCAATGAGCAGTTCTTC
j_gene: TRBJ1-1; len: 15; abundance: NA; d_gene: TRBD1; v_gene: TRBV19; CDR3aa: CASSIVAGGSTEAFF; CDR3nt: TGTGCCAGTAGTATAGTGGCAGGGGGGAGCACTGAAGCTTTCTTT
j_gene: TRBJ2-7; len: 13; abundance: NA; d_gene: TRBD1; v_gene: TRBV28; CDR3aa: CASRDSGLYEQYF; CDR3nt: TGTGCCAGCCGGGACAGCGGCTTATACGAGCAGTACTTC
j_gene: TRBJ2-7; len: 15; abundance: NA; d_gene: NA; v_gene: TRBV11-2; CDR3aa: CASSSLGFTGDEQYF; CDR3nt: TGTGCCAGCAGCAGTCTCGGGTTTACTGGAGACGAGCAGTACTTC
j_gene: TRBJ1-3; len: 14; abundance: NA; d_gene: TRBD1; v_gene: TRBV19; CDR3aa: CATGQGLSGNTIYF; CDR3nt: TGTGCCACCGGACAGGGGTTGTCTGGAAACACCATATATTTT
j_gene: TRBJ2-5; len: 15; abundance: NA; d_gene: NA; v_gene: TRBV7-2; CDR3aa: CASSSGTKRGETQYF; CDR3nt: TGTGCCAGCAGCTCCGGGACAAAACGTGGAGAGACCCAGTACTTC
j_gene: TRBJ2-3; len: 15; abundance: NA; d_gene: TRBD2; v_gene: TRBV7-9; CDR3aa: CATETSGVSTDTQYF; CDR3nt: TGTGCCACCGAGACTAGCGGGGTCAGCACAGATACGCAGTATTTT
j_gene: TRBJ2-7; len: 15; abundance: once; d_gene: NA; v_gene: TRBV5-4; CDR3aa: CASSLEPTGDYEQYF; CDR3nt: TGTGCCAGCAGCTTGGAACCCACGGGGGACTACGAGCAGTACTTC
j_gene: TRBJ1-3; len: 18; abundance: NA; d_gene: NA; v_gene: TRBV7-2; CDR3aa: CASSLDSFPSSSGNTIYF; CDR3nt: TGTGCCAGCAGCTTGGACAGTTTCCCCTCGAGCTCTGGAAACACCATATATTTT
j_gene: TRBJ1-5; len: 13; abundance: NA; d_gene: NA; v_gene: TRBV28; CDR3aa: CATAGQTNQPQHF; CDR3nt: TGTGCCACAGCGGGGCAGACCAATCAGCCCCAGCATTTT
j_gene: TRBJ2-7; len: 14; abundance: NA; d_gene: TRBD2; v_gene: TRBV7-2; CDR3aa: CASSIGLAPYEQYF; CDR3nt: TGTGCCAGCAGCATTGGACTAGCACCCTACGAGCAGTACTTC
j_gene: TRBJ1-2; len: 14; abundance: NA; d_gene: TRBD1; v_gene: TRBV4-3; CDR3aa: CASSPGTANYGYTF; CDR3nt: TGCGCCAGCAGCCCCGGGACAGCCAACTATGGCTACACCTTC
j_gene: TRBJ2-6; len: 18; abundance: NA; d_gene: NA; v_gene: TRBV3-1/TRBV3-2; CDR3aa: CASSQGRPAGSGANVLTF; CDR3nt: TGTGCCAGCAGCCAAGGCAGGCCCGCGGGCTCTGGGGCCAACGTCCTGACTTTC
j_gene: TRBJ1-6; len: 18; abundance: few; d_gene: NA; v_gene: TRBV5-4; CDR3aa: CASSLGANGAISNSPLHF; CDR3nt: TGTGCCAGCAGCTTGGGGGCCAACGGCGCCATCAGTAATTCACCCCTCCACTTT
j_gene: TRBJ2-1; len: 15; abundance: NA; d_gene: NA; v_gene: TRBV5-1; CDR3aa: CASSSSPEDTWGQFF; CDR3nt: TGCGCCAGCAGCTCTAGCCCAGAAGACACCTGGGGGCAGTTCTTC
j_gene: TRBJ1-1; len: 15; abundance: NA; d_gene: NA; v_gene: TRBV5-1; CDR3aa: CASSLPANRPTEAFF; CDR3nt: TGCGCCAGCAGCTTACCAGCAAACAGGCCCACTGAAGCTTTCTTT
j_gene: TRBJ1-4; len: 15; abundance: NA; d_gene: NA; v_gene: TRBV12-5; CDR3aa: CASGLGGNWDEKLFF; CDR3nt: TGTGCTAGTGGTTTGGGCGGGAATTGGGATGAAAAACTGTTTTTT